This T cell receptor (beta chain) was found in a study of T-cell memory formation after mild COVID-19. TCRdb used MiXCR to reprocess the 5' RACE reads, holding one entry per CDR3 protein. The data show around 340,000 distinct CDR3 sequences, with roughly 21% seen just once and 12% held by the top ten. Between the trimmed V and J ends, which lost 0 bases and 6 bases, there was a span of 12 bases. The CDR3 has 14 amino acids. The V gene's germline CDR1 is SNHLY and CDR2 FYNNEI. Sequencing was carried out using PBMCs or a T cell subset sorted from them (not recorded which). The sequence was collected from an adult woman who had mild COVID-19 (a few samples of this study predate the infection). Cell type and time point are not known. V and J are TRBV2 and TRBJ2-7; maybe TRBD1 (6 bases). The CDR3 reads CASSEAARGIEQYF. For the CDR3, the DNA is TGTGCCAGCAGTGAAGCGGCCAGGGGAATCGAGCAGTACTTC.